This TCR beta chain stems from a study of technical replicates of blood from a handful of donors. TCRdb keeps only in-frame clones here, not all; method: immunoSEQ multiplex PCR. The sample lists 75,000 to 100,000 clones, around 95% occurring once. This clone appeared once. V shed 4 bases, J shed 7 bases, and the junction held 5 bases outside the gene matches. The germline gives CDR1 SGHNT, CDR2 YYREEE (reference sequence). CDR3 length: 15 amino acids. Sequencing was carried out using T cells isolated from PBMCs. The TCR sequence derives from a human donor in good health. The chain carries TRBV5-4 and TRBJ2-1, with 13 bases identical to TRBD2. The CDR3 bases are TGTGCCAGCAGCCCACCGGGACTAGCGGGGAATGAGCAGTTCTTC. Translation gives CASSPPGLAGNEQFF. Filled out from reference TRBV5-4 and TRBJ2-1, the complete variable domain reads ETGVTQSPTHLIKTRGQQVTLRCSSQSGHNTVSWYQQALGQGPQFIFQYYREEENGRGNFPPRFSGLQFPNYSSELNVNALELDDSALYLCASSPPGLAGNEQFFGPGTRLTVL.